This T cell receptor (beta chain) comes out of a study of blood T cell repertoires in COVID-19. Across the whole study: The United States, Italy and Spain supplied acute and convalescent COVID-19 samples. PBMCs, B-cell-depleted T cells, or T cells provided the cDNA or gDNA that made up the material.

Original methodology: By means of reference gene primer amplification, nucleated cell counts were estimated. Here immunoSEQ multiplex PCR was the method, and the copy in TCRdb shows in-frame clones only, minus some. The DNA was the basis for D and trimming; V, J and clone size are from that table. The table has about 260,000 clones, 91% seen once; the top ten hold about 2.5%. Germline values: CDR1 MNHEY, CDR2 SVGAGI. CDR3 length: 13 amino acids. V was clipped by 11 bases and J by 0 bases; unmatched bases: 5. Seattle patient enrollment occurred during active infection, with longitudinal follow-up thereafter.

What was sequenced was peripheral blood. The chain joins TRBV6-5 to TRBJ2-3, with TRBD2 matching over 7 bases. This sequence originates from a person aged 18 to 29 with COVID-19, enrolled during active disease. CDR3 sequence (DNA): TGTGCCGGTTCTAGCGGCAGCACAGATACGCAGTATTTT. Translation: CAGSSGSTDTQYF.